Sequencing of this T cell receptor (beta chain) was carried out in a study of blood T cell repertoires in COVID-19. Study-wide background: Sites in the United States, Italy and Spain provided acute and convalescent COVID-19 samples. PBMCs, B-cell-depleted T cells, or T cells were the source of the cDNA or gDNA that made up the material.

CDR3 size: 16 residues. Germline V CDR1 and CDR2: SGHVS, FQNEAQ. Trimming removed 5 bases from V and 5 bases from J, with 21 bases in between. In the source study's methods: Amplified reference gene primers provided the basis for estimating nucleated cell counts. The data were produced by immunoSEQ multiplex PCR, yet TCRdb's version contains in-frame clones alone and is incomplete. V and J calls and clone size are as listed in that table; D and trimming were resolved from the DNA. The sample consists of some 370,000 clones, around 89% of them appearing once. The sample taken for sequencing was peripheral blood. The chain employs TRBV7-8 and TRBJ1-1; tentatively, D is TRBD1 (6 bases). This receptor was obtained from a man between 18 and 35 years old with active or convalescent COVID-19. DNA of the CDR3: TGTGCCAGCAGCCCCAGGGGAACGAACTTGATGACTGAAGCTTTCTTT. Encoded protein: CASSPRGTNLMTEAFF.